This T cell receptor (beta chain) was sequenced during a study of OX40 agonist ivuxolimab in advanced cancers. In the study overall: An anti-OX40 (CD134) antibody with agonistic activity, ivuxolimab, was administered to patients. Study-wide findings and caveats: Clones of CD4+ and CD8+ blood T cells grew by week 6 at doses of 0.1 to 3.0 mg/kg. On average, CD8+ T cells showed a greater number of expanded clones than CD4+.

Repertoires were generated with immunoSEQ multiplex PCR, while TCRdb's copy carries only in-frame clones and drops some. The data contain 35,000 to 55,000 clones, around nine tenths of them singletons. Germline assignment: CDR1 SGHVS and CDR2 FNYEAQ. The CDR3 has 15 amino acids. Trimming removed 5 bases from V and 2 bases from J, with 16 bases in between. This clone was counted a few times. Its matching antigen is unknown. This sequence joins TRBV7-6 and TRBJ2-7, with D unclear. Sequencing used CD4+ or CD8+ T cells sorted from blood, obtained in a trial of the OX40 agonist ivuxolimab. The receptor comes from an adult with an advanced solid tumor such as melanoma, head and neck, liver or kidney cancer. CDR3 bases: TGTGCCAGCAGCCAGGTCGGCGGAGCCGCCTACGAGCAGTACTTC. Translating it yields CASSQVGGAAYEQYF.